One sample yielded the 15 T cell receptor beta chains listed below, sequenced in a study of T-cell reconstitution after alpha-beta-depleted transplantation in children. Unique molecular identifiers were incorporated when the TCRbeta library was constructed. TCRdb processed the PCR reads anew with MiXCR; each CDR3 protein has one entry. The sample includes 700,000 to 950,000 distinct CDR3 sequences, 15% to 20% of them seen just once. The specimen was PBMCs, mostly from graft donor cells, collected 360 days after TCRalphabeta/CD19-depleted stem cell transplant. The source is a male patient between 5 and 17 years old who had a stem cell transplant for acute lymphoblastic leukemia, so the T cells may come from the graft donor.

This clonotype was detected only a few times. The V gene is TRBV24-1, the J gene TRBJ2-2; no firm D call. The CDR3 extends over 12 amino acids. CDR1 and CDR2 from the germline V gene are KGHDR and SFDVKD. Trimming left V 8 bases short and J 7 bases short, with 10 bases between. For the CDR3, the DNA is TGTGCCACCACCGGGCCGATCGGGGAGCTGTTTTTT. Amino acid sequence: CATTGPIGELFF.

The rearrangement joins TRBV12-3 or TRBV12-4 to TRBJ2-2; TRBD2 matches 14 bases. This CDR3 is 17 amino acids long. Germline trimming cut 2 bases from V and 6 bases from J; bases unmatched to any gene: 5. The CDR3 is CASSLSGLAGEPGELFF. The CDR3 DNA follows: TGTGCCAGCAGTTTATCGGGACTAGCGGGAGAACCCGGGGAGCTGTTTTTT.

V gene TRBV10-3 combines with J gene TRBJ2-7, with TRBD2 identical over 10 bases. Trimming cost V 6 bases and J 3 bases; bases outside gene matches: 5. In germline, CDR1 is ENHRY, CDR2 SYGVKD. The CDR3 length is 14 residues. Written as DNA, the CDR3 is TGTGCCATCAGCCTAGCGGGGGCCAGCTACGAGCAGTACTTC. Translated, it gives CAISLAGASYEQYF.

V gene TRBV12-3 or TRBV12-4 combines with J gene TRBJ2-2, with unresolved D. The V gene lost 2 bases and the J gene lost 5 bases, with 9 bases spanning the gap. This CDR3 is 14 amino acids long. CDR3 in DNA: TGTGCCAGCAGTTTAAGCCTTTTAACCGGGGAGCTGTTTTTT. Protein: CASSLSLLTGELFF.

This clonotype has just a few counts. The V gene is TRBV29-1, the J gene TRBJ2-1, with D perhaps matching TRBD1 or TRBD2 (5 bases each). The V and J ends lost 7 bases and 10 bases respectively, with 14 bases between them. The CDR3 has 11 residues. Germline values: CDR1 SQVTM, CDR2 ANQGSEA. CDR3 DNA: TGCAGCGCCGTGGGGGATGGGGAGCAGTTCTTC. The encoded protein is CSAVGDGEQFF.

This chain joins TRBV7-9 and TRBJ2-7; D not certain. This CDR3 region has 15 residues. With 0 bases removed from V and 6 bases from J, the gap between germline ends came to 15 bases. Germline CDR1 and CDR2: SEHNR and FQNEAQ (reference sequence). The CDR3 loop reads CASSLARTPLSEQYF. CDR3 in DNA: TGTGCCAGCAGCTTAGCCAGGACGCCGCTCTCCGAGCAGTACTTC.

This clonotype was seen repeatedly, ten times or more. This chain links TRBV5-1 with TRBJ2-1; possibly TRBD2 for D (5 bases). This CDR3 region has 15 residues. The V end was cut by 4 bases, the J end by 4 bases, with 15 bases between. Germline CDR1 and CDR2: SGHRS and YFSETQ. CDR3 sequence (DNA): TGCGCCAGCAGCGTCGGCAGGACTCATTACAATGAGCAGTTCTTC. Its protein is CASSVGRTHYNEQFF.

The chain has TRBV29-1 and TRBJ2-3; D might be TRBD2 (5 bases). Germline V gene data show CDR1 as SQVTM and CDR2 as ANQGSEA. CDR3 length: 14 amino acids. Deletions cut 3 bases from V and 4 bases from J, with 14 bases between. CDR3 in DNA: TGCAGCGTTGACGGGGTGGGAGACTCAGATACGCAGTATTTT. Protein: CSVDGVGDSDTQYF.

The genes are TRBV7-2 and TRBJ2-3, with TRBD2 matching over 8 bases. The J segment lost 2 bases and the V segment lost 6 bases, leaving 10 bases of the junction unmatched. The CDR3 sequence is 16 residues long. In germline, CDR1 is SGHTA, CDR2 FQGNSA. The CDR3 loop reads CASRKGRREDTDTQYF. The CDR3, as DNA: TGTGCCAGCAGAAAAGGGAGGCGGGAGGACACAGATACGCAGTATTTT. Together with reference TRBV7-2 and TRBJ2-3, the CDR3 gives the full variable domain: GAGVSQSPSNKVTEKGKDVELRCDPISGHTALYWYRQSLGQGLEFLIYFQGNSAPDKSGLPSDRFSAERTGGSVSTLTIQRTQQEDSAVYLCASRKGRREDTDTQYFGPGTRLTVL.

This clonotype came up many times. The chain recombines TRBV5-1 with TRBJ2-7; tentative D call: TRBD2 (5 bases). This CDR3 contains 14 residues. The germline gives CDR1 SGHRS, CDR2 YFSETQ. The V gene lost 1 base and the J gene lost 0 bases, with 8 bases spanning the gap. The DNA for the CDR3 is TGCGCCAGCAGCTTGAGGGAGACCTCCTACGAGCAGTACTTC. It yields the protein CASSLRETSYEQYF.

This clonotype was seen a handful of times. The chain combines TRBV5-1 with TRBJ2-7, with D tentatively TRBD1 (6 bases). There are 13 residues in the CDR3. Trimming took 3 bases from V and 5 from J, leaving 12 bases between them. Germline CDR1 is SGHRS and CDR2 is YFSETQ. The CDR3 DNA follows: TGCGCCAGCAGCTACAGGGCTGGGGACGAGCAGTACTTC. This gives the protein CASSYRAGDEQYF.

The table lists this clonotype with many counts. The chain employs TRBV5-5 and TRBJ2-3; 9 bases are a match to TRBD2. J lost 4 bases, V lost 0 bases, and 3 bases had no gene match. The CDR3 is 15 amino acids. CDR1 and CDR2 from the germline V gene are SGHKS and YYEKEE (reference sequence). CDR3 DNA: TGTGCCAGCAGCTTGGCGTCTAGCGGGGCAGATACGCAGTATTTT. Translation: CASSLASSGADTQYF.

This clonotype appeared a few times. This chain links TRBV4-1 with TRBJ2-3; D is ambiguous. The V end lost 0 bases, the J end lost 3 bases, and 13 bases lay between the germline ends. CDR3 length equals 16 residues. Germline CDR1 MGHRA, CDR2 YSYEKL. The DNA for the CDR3 is TGCGCCAGCAGCCAAGATCTTGACCGATCAACAGATACGCAGTATTTT. Protein: CASSQDLDRSTDTQYF.

This clonotype was observed many times. The chain combines TRBV24-1 with TRBJ2-7; D gene unclear. The CDR3 is 12 amino acids. V was clipped by 3 bases and J by 3 bases, with 5 bases between them. Per the germline V gene, CDR1 is KGHDR and CDR2 is SFDVKD. The CDR3 DNA follows: TGTGCCACCAGTGATACGGGCTACGAGCAGTACTTC. Translation gives CATSDTGYEQYF.

This clonotype has only a few counts. The chain links TRBV24-1 to TRBJ2-1, with 8 positions matching TRBD2. The CDR3 loop spans 15 amino acids. With V trimmed by 0 bases and J by 5 bases, 2 bases remained unmatched. Germline V lookup: CDR1 KGHDR, CDR2 SFDVKD. The CDR3 DNA reads TGTGCCACCAGTGATTTGGGGACTAGAAACAATGAGCAGTTCTTC. Translation: CATSDLGTRNNEQFF.